Sequencing of this TCR beta chain was carried out in a study of blood T cell repertoires in COVID-19 (dated by TCRdb to 2018 to 2021). As for the study more broadly: Samples covering the acute and convalescent phases of COVID-19 were provided by collaborators in the United States, Italy and Spain. Subjects who had been exposed to COVID-19, were actively infected with it, or had recovered from it provided the deeply sampled blood TCRbeta repertoires that made up the dataset. Nearly every sample came with metadata listing a de-identified subject ID, COVID-19 status, age in years and sex. A freely available public database, intended as a resource for researchers studying the immune response to SARS-CoV-2, is where the repertoires were released. Samples came from the ongoing ImmuneRACE study (first 160 participants) plus 1,254 subjects from 6 global collaborators. Where available, HLA class I and class II types were taken from metadata supplied by the sample provider and were not determined by assay-based typing. The material from the prospective study consisted of cDNA or gDNA derived from T cells, B-cell-depleted T cells, or PBMCs.

From its cysteine to its phenylalanine, the CDR3 spans 19 amino acids. Only the CDR3 portion is preserved as DNA: 57 bases, with reading frame beginning at the first base. Compared with germline, V lacks 0 bases and J lacks 3 bases; bases without a gene match: 10. For CDR1 and CDR2, the germline V gene lists LGHNA and YNFKEQ. TCRbeta CDR3 regions were amplified from genomic DNA using the immunoSEQ Assay, a bias-controlled multiplex PCR. In the original analysis: The number of nucleated cells in each sample was estimated from the amplification of reference gene primers within the assay. To quantify the absolute abundance of each unique TCRbeta CDR3 rearrangement, sequence reads were collapsed and filtered. For each sample, productive Simpson clonality was calculated by taking the square root of Simpson's diversity index across productive rearrangements. What TCRdb holds here is the immuneACCESS table cut down to in-frame rearrangements. Part of the clones is not present; checked against another copy, under half of the missing clones reflect an unresolved V gene, and the others are unexplained. That table supplies the V and J calls and clone size; D and trimming were determined from the DNA. A total of 150,000 or so clones appear in this sample, 75% to 90% of them only once. In total, the top ten clones hold about 40% of the sample.

On this clone itself: Its target antigen remains unknown. Qualities for individual bases were not recorded, and no much larger clone is one base off.

What the authors observed across the whole study: The quantity of clinical and demographic metadata differed by source and by participant and was supplied without curation.

Collaborating institutions collected whole blood in K2EDTA tubes following their own protocols. For TCRbeta analysis, collaborators shipped samples in one of three forms: frozen whole blood, isolated PBMCs, or DNA extracted from either of those sample types. Sequencing input: peripheral blood. Rearrangement joined TRBV4-2 to TRBJ2-3; TRBD2 matches 12 bases in the middle. The source is a human donor in a cohort sampled during active COVID-19. The DNA is TGTGCCAGCAGCCAAGATCTCCTAGCGGGAGGGGTCGGGACAGATACGCAGTATTTT. It is translated as CASSQDLLAGGVGTDTQYF.